Detailed here is one TCR beta chain. Original processing methods: Junction-only sequences without quality scores were provided by ImmunoSEQ, so filtering was different. Method: immunoSEQ multiplex PCR; TCRdb's copy keeps in-frame clones and lacks some. That table supplies the V and J calls and clone size; D and trimming were determined from the DNA. The sample consists of roughly 1.5 million clones, 95% to 99% of them appearing once. The data are from a study of shared clonotypes between healthy human individuals. The sequenced sample consisted of naive CD4+ T cells sorted from blood. The subset was: CD45RA+ positively selected. The receptor comes from a man under 40 in good health.

CDR3 sequence (DNA): TGCGCCAGCAGCCCCGAGGCCGGACCAGAGACCCAGTACTTC. It translates to CASSPEAGPETQYF. This chain uses TRBV5-1 with TRBJ2-5; D ambiguous. Trimming shortened V by 4 bases and J by 4 bases, and 14 bases separated the two germline ends. The CDR3 runs 14 residues. Germline lookup yields CDR1 SGHRS and CDR2 YFSETQ.